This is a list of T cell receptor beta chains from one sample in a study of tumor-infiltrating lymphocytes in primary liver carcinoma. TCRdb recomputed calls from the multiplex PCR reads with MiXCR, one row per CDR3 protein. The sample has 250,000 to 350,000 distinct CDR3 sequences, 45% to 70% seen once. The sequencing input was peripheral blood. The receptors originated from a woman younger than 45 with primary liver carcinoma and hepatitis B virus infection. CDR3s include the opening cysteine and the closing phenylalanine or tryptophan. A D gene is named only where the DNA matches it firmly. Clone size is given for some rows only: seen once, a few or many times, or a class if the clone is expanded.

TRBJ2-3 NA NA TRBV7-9 CANSPAGAGTDMQYF TGTGCCAACAGCCCAGCGGGAGCCGGGACAGATATGCAGTATTTT
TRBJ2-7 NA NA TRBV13 CASSSLDRGRYEQYF TGTGCCAGCAGCTCTCTAGATCGAGGGCGCTACGAGCAGTACTTC
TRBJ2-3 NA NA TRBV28 CASSQQIYSSTDTQYF TGTGCCAGCAGCCAACAGATCTACTCTAGCACAGATACGCAGTATTTT
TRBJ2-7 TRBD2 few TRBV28 CATVGGVVFTYEQYF TGTGCCACCGTCGGGGGGGTTGTATTCACCTACGAGCAGTACTTC
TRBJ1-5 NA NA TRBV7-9 CASSLASGQPQHF TGTGCCAGCAGCCTAGCCTCCGGTCAGCCCCAGCATTTT
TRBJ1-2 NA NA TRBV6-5 CASSSRLWYGYTF TGTGCCAGCAGTTCACGGCTGTGGTATGGCTACACCTTC
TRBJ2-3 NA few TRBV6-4 CASSRDGAASTQYF TGTGCCAGCAGTCGGGACGGAGCCGCTAGTACGCAGTATTTT
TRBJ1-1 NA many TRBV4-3 CASSQGRVVGEAFF TGCGCCAGCAGCCAAGGCAGGGTAGTTGGTGAAGCTTTCTTT
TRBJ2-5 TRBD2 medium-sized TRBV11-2 CASSPRTSGVETQYF TGTGCCAGCAGCCCACGGACTAGCGGGGTGGAGACCCAGTACTTC
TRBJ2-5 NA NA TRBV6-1 CASRRGSGETQYF TGTGCCAGCAGAAGGGGGAGCGGAGAGACCCAATACTTC
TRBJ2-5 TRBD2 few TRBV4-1 CASSQDSVAGGSRETQYF TGCGCCAGCAGCCAAGATAGCGTGGCGGGAGGGTCGCGAGAGACCCAGTACTTC
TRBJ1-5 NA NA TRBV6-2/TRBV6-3 CASNGLRDSNQPQHF TGTGCCAGCAACGGATTACGGGATAGCAATCAGCCCCAGCATTTT